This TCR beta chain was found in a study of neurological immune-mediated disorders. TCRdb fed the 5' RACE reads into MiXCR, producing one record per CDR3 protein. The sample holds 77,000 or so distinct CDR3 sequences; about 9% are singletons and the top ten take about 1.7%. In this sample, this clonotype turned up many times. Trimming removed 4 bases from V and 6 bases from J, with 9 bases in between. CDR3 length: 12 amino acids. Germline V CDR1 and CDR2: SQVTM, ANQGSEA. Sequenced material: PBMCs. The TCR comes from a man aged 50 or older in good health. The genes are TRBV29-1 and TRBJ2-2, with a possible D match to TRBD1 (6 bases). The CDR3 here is CSVAEGAGELFF. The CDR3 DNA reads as TGCAGCGTTGCTGAGGGGGCCGGGGAGCTGTTTTTT.